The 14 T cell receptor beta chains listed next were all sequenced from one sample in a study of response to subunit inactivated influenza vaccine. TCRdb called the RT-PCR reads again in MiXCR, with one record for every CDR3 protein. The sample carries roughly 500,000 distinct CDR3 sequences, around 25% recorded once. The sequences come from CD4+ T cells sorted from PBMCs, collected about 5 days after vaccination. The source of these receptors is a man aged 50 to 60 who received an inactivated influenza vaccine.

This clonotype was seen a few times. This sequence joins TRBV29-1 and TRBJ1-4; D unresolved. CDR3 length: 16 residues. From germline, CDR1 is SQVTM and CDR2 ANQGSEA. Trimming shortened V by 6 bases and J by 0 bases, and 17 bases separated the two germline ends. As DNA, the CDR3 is TGCAGCGTCGTACCGGCGGGGTATGCAACTAATGAAAAACTGTTTTTT. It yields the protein CSVVPAGYATNEKLFF. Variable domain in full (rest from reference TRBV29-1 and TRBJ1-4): SAVISQKPSRDICQRGTSLTIQCQVDSQVTMMFWYRQQPGQSLTLIATANQGSEATYESGFVIDKFPISRPNLTFSTLTVSNMSPEDSSIYLCSVVPAGYATNEKLFFGSGTQLSVL.

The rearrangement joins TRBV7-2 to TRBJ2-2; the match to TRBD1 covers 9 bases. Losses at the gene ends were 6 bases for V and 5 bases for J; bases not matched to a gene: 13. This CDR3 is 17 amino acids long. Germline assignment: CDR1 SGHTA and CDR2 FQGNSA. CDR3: CASRVNPGQGRTGELFF. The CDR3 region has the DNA TGTGCCAGCAGAGTAAACCCGGGACAGGGTCGAACCGGGGAGCTGTTTTTT.

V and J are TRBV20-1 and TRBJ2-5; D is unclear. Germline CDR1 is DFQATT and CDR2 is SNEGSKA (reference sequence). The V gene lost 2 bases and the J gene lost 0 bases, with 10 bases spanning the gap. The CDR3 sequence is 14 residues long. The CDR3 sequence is CSARNYRHQETQYF. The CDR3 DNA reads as TGCAGTGCTAGAAATTATCGACACCAAGAGACCCAGTACTTC.

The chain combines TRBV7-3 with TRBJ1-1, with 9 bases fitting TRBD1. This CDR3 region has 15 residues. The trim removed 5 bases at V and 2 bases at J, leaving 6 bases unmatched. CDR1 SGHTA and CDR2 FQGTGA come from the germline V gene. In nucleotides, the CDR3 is TGTGCCAGCAGCGTTACAGGGGGCACCAACACTGAAGCTTTCTTT. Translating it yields CASSVTGGTNTEAFF.

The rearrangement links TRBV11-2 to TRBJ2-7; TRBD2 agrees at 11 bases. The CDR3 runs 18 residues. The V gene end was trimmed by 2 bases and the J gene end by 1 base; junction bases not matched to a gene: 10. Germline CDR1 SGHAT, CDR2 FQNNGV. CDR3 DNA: TGTGCCAGCAGCTTACGAGGAACTAGCGGGAGAGTGTCCTACGAGCAGTACTTC. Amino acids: CASSLRGTSGRVSYEQYF.

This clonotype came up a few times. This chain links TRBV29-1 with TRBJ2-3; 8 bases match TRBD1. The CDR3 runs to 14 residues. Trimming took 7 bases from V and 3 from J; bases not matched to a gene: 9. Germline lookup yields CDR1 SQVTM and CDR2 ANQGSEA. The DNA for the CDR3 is TGCAGCGCCCTACGGACAGGGAGAACAGATACGCAGTATTTT. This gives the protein CSALRTGRTDTQYF.

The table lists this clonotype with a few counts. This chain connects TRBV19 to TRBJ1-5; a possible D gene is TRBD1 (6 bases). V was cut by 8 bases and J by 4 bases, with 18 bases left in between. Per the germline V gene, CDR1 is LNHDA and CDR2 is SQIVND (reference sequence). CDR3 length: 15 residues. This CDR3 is CASGPTGRRNQPQHF. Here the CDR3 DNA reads TGTGCCAGTGGCCCCACAGGGAGAAGAAATCAGCCCCAGCATTTT. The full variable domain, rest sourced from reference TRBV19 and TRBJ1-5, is DGGITQSPKYLFRKEGQNVTLSCEQNLNHDAMYWYRQDPGQGLRLIYYSQIVNDFQKGDIAEGYSVSREKKESFPLTVTSAQKNPTAFYLCASGPTGRRNQPQHFGDGTRLSIL.

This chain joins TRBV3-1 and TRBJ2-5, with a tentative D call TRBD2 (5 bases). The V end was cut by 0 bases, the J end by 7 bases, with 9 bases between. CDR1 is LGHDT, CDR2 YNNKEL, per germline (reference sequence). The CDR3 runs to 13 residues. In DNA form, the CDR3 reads TGTGCCAGCAGCCAAGACGTCGCGGGGACCCAGTACTTC. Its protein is CASSQDVAGTQYF.

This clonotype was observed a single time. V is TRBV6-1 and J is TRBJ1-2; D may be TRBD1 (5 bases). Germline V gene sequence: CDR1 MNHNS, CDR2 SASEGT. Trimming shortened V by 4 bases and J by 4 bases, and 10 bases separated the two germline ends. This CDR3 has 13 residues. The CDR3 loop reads CASSVRVSYGYTF. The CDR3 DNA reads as TGTGCCAGCAGTGTCAGGGTTAGCTATGGCTACACCTTC.

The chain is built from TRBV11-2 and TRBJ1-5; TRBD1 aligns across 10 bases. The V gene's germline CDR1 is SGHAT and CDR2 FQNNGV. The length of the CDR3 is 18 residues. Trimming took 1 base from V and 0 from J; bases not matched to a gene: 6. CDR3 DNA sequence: TGTGCCAGCAGCTTAGGGGACAGGGGTGTTTATAGCAATCAGCCCCAGCATTTT. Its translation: CASSLGDRGVYSNQPQHF.

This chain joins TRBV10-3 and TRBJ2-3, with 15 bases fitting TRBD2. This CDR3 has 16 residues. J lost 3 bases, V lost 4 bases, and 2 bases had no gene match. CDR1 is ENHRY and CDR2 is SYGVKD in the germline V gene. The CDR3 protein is CAISGGLAGGTDTQYF. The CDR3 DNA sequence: TGTGCCATCAGTGGGGGACTAGCGGGGGGAACAGATACGCAGTATTTT.

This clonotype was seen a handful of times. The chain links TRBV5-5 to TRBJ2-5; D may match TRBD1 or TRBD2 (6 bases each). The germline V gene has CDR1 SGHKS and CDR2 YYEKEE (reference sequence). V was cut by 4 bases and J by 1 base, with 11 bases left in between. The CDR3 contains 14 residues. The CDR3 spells CASSRGVFQETQYF. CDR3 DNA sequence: TGTGCCAGCAGCAGGGGGGTCTTCCAAGAGACCCAGTACTTC.

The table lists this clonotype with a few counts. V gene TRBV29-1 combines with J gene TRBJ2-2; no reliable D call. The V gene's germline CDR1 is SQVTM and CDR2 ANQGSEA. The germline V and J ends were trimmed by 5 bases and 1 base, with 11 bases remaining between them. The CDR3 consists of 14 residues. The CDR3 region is CSVRTVMNTGELFF. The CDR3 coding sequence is TGCAGCGTTCGGACCGTCATGAACACCGGGGAGCTGTTTTTT.

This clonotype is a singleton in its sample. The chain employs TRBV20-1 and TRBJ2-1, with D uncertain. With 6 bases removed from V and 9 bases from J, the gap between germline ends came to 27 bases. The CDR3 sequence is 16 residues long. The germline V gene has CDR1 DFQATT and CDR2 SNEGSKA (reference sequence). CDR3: CSANGMAEKGTGEQFF. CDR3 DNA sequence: TGCAGTGCCAACGGAATGGCGGAAAAGGGAACCGGTGAGCAGTTCTTC.